This T cell receptor (beta chain) was profiled in a study of blood T cell repertoires in COVID-19. Turning to the study itself: Whether acute or convalescent, the COVID-19 samples came from the United States, Italy and Spain. PBMCs, B-cell-depleted T cells, or T cells were the source of the cDNA or gDNA that made up the material.

Germline-derived CDR1 and CDR2 are GTSNPN and SVGIG (reference sequence). CDR3 length: 14 residues. V shed 2 bases and J 7 bases; nucleotides not matched to a gene: 6. In the study's own analysis: It was from reference gene primer amplification that nucleated cell counts were estimated. Here immunoSEQ multiplex PCR was the method, and the copy in TCRdb shows in-frame clones only, minus some. That table is the source of V, J and clone size, and D and trimming were worked out from the DNA. The data contain more than 300,000 clones, 80% to 90% of them singletons. Enrollment of patients from Seattle took place during active infection, with longitudinal follow-up.

The sequenced material came from peripheral blood. The chain carries TRBV30 and TRBJ2-1, with 9 positions matching TRBD2. The sequence came from a woman aged 30 to 39 with COVID-19, enrolled during active disease. The CDR3 sequence: CAWSTLAGHNEQFF. CDR3 bases: TGTGCCTGGAGTACGCTAGCGGGGCATAATGAGCAGTTCTTC.